This T cell receptor beta chain was profiled in a study of T-cell reconstitution after alpha-beta-depleted transplantation in children. Unique molecular identifiers tagged the TCRbeta library. TCRdb re-called the PCR reads through MiXCR, storing one row per CDR3 protein. Altogether around 200,000 distinct CDR3 sequences are present, roughly 18% being singletons, with the ten largest covering around 45%. This clonotype turned up a few times. V was trimmed by 4 bases and J by 3 bases, leaving 18 bases between them. The CDR3 runs to 16 residues. CDR1 and CDR2 from the germline V gene are SGHRS and YFSETQ.

The chain uses TRBV5-1 and TRBJ2-3, with D possibly TRBD1 on 6 matching bases. The sequences come from PBMCs, mostly from graft donor cells, collected 360 days after TCRalphabeta/CD19-depleted stem cell transplant. The sequence came from a male patient between 2 and 10 years old who had a stem cell transplant for acute lymphoblastic leukemia, so the T cells may come from the graft donor. The CDR3 nucleotides read TGCGCCAGCAGCGTTGGAGAGGGGGAATGGACAGATACGCAGTATTTT. Its translation is CASSVGEGEWTDTQYF.